The sequence of this T cell receptor (beta chain) was determined in a study of blood T cell repertoires in COVID-19. V shed 5 bases and J 2 bases; nucleotides not matched to a gene: 9. This CDR3 has 17 residues. Germline V gene sequence: CDR1 SGHTA, CDR2 FQGNSA. Profiling relied on immunoSEQ multiplex PCR, and the TCRdb table lists in-frame clones only, not all of them. Of about 59,000 clones detected, around 79% appear once; the ten largest clones hold more than 8%. The chain joins TRBV7-2 to TRBJ2-3, with 11 bases aligning to TRBD2. This receptor was obtained from a human donor in a cohort sampled during active COVID-19. Material: peripheral blood. CDR3 nucleotide sequence: TGTGCCAGCAGCCCCCTGGGGACTAGCGGAAACACAGATACGCAGTATTTT. Its translation: CASSPLGTSGNTDTQYF.